This entry lists 24 T cell receptor beta chains sequenced from one sample in a study of cytomegalovirus exposure and HLA in healthy donors. This PCR relied on a set of 60 Vbeta primers and 13 Jbeta primers. Repertoires were generated with immunoSEQ multiplex PCR, while TCRdb's copy carries only in-frame clones and drops some. Its table records around 53,000 clones. Source material: PBMCs. The receptors were gathered from a man younger than 35 in good health and CMV-seropositive.

The V gene is TRBV19, the J gene TRBJ2-1; TRBD2 matches 7 bases. J was trimmed by 5 bases and V by 7 bases; bases with no gene match: 11. CDR1 is LNHDA, CDR2 SQIVND, per germline (reference sequence). The CDR3 consists of 15 residues. This CDR3 reads CASTPWLADNNEQFF. CDR3 bases: TGTGCCAGTACCCCATGGCTAGCGGACAACAATGAGCAGTTCTTC.

The rearrangement links TRBV29-1 to TRBJ1-2; unclear D gene. The germline CDR1 and CDR2 sequences are SQVTM and ANQGSEA. This CDR3 has 15 residues. V shed 8 bases and J shed 2 bases, with 21 bases lying between them. CDR3 DNA: TGCAGCCAGACGGGGATAGGACTCACAAACTATGGCTACACCTTC. Translation gives CSQTGIGLTNYGYTF.

V usage is TRBV6-5 and J usage is TRBJ2-3; the D gene is possibly TRBD2 (6 bases). Germline lookup yields CDR1 MNHEY and CDR2 SVGAGI. V lost 0 bases and J lost 1, with 8 bases in between. This CDR3 region has 15 residues. The CDR3 is CASSYSAGRTDTQYF. DNA of the CDR3: TGTGCCAGCAGTTACTCGGCGGGACGCACAGATACGCAGTATTTT.

This chain joins TRBV28 and TRBJ2-7; the match to TRBD2 covers 10 bases. CDR1 and CDR2 (germline): MDHEN, SYDVKM. J lost 4 bases, V lost 5 bases, and 8 bases had no gene match. The CDR3 runs 15 residues. The CDR3 spells CASSPSGSTRYEQYF. CDR3 coding DNA: TGTGCCAGCAGTCCTAGCGGGAGCACCCGGTACGAGCAGTACTTC.

V and J are TRBV5-4 and TRBJ2-3; a weak D match, TRBD2 (5 bases). This CDR3 contains 16 residues. Trimming removed 1 base from V and 2 bases from J, with 14 bases in between. Germline CDR1 and CDR2: SGHNT and YYREEE (reference sequence). Here the CDR3 DNA reads TGTGCCAGCAGCTTGTCAGGCGGGTCCTCCACAGATACGCAGTATTTT. Protein product: CASSLSGGSSTDTQYF.

This sequence joins TRBV25-1 and TRBJ1-1; a possible D gene is TRBD1 (5 bases). The germline CDR1 and CDR2 sequences are MGHDK and SYGVNS. Trimming cost V 0 bases and J 4 bases, with 9 bases left between them. The CDR3 sequence is 14 residues long. This CDR3 is CASSEYREGTEAFF. DNA of the CDR3: TGTGCCAGCAGTGAATACAGGGAAGGCACTGAAGCTTTCTTT.

This rearrangement joins TRBV10-2 to TRBJ2-7, with a weak D call TRBD2 (6 bases). CDR1 is WSHSY, CDR2 SAAADI, per germline. This CDR3 has 13 residues. V lost 8 bases and J lost 2, with 13 bases in between. The CDR3 spells CASRDSTTYEQYF. The CDR3 DNA follows: TGCGCCAGCCGGGACTCTACGACCTACGAGCAGTACTTC.

This rearrangement joins TRBV27 to TRBJ2-7; D gene unclear. Trimming cost V 2 bases and J 6 bases, with 14 bases left between them. This CDR3 is 14 amino acids long. Germline CDR1 is MNHEY and CDR2 is SMNVEV (reference sequence). This CDR3 reads CASSLRQSRGEQYF. CDR3 in DNA: TGTGCCAGCAGTTTAAGGCAATCTCGCGGCGAGCAGTACTTC.

V is TRBV28 and J is TRBJ2-3; TRBD2 matches 7 bases. Germline CDR1 MDHEN, CDR2 SYDVKM. V was pared by 11 bases and J by 1 base, with 9 bases of the junction left unmatched. The CDR3 length is 14 residues. CDR3 region: CAAASGARTDTQYF. The CDR3 DNA sequence: TGTGCCGCGGCTAGCGGAGCCCGCACAGATACGCAGTATTTT.

This chain joins TRBV6-6 and TRBJ2-7, with D possibly TRBD1 on 6 matching bases. The germline CDR1 and CDR2 sequences are MNHNY and SVGAGI (reference sequence). Trimming pared 5 bases from V and 6 bases from J, leaving 14 bases between. The CDR3 totals 13 residues. The CDR3 is CASSLMTGPEQYF. The CDR3 DNA reads as TGTGCCAGCAGTCTTATGACAGGCCCCGAGCAGTACTTC.

The chain is built from TRBV7-6 and TRBJ1-2, with 10 positions matching TRBD1. Germline values: CDR1 SGHVS, CDR2 FNYEAQ. Losses at the gene ends were 3 bases for V and 8 bases for J; bases not matched to a gene: 6. This CDR3 spans 14 amino acids. CDR3 sequence reads: CASSLGQGRGGYTF. The DNA of the CDR3 is TGTGCCAGCAGCTTGGGACAGGGGCGCGGCGGCTACACCTTC.

The V and J genes are TRBV6-4 and TRBJ1-2, with D possibly TRBD1 on 6 matching bases. With 2 bases removed from V and 4 bases from J, the gap between germline ends came to 14 bases. CDR1 MRHNA and CDR2 SNTAGT come from the germline V gene. This CDR3 is built from 15 residues. The CDR3: CASSDAPGGLYGYTF. Here the CDR3 DNA reads TGTGCCAGCAGTGACGCTCCCGGGGGGCTCTATGGCTACACCTTC.

This chain joins TRBV6-1 and TRBJ1-2; no firm D call. Germline V gene lookup returns CDR1 MNHNS and CDR2 SASEGT. Trimming cost V 7 bases and J 4 bases, with 4 bases left between them. The CDR3 totals 10 residues. CDR3 protein: CASIGYGYTF. CDR3 DNA sequence: TGTGCCAGCATCGGCTATGGCTACACCTTC.

The chain is built from TRBV28 and TRBJ2-2; 9 bases agree with TRBD1. The CDR3 consists of 15 residues. The germline V gene encodes CDR1 MDHEN and CDR2 SYDVKM. V was pared by 7 bases and J by 5 bases, with 8 bases of the junction left unmatched. The CDR3 region is CASKKQGAGTGELFF. The CDR3 bases are TGTGCCAGCAAAAAACAGGGGGCGGGAACCGGGGAGCTGTTTTTT.

The chain has TRBV19 and TRBJ2-7, with D tentatively TRBD2 (6 bases). Germline values: CDR1 LNHDA, CDR2 SQIVND (reference sequence). There are 15 residues in the CDR3. Trimming removed 6 bases at V and 0 bases at J, with 15 bases between. This CDR3 reads CASSRGLWSSYEQYF. CDR3 coding DNA: TGTGCCAGTAGCCGGGGACTCTGGAGCTCCTACGAGCAGTACTTC.

The chain joins TRBV6-1 to TRBJ2-2; TRBD2 is a possible D gene (5 bases). Germline loops: CDR1 MNHNS, CDR2 SASEGT. This CDR3 is 15 amino acids long. V was cut by 3 bases and J by 1 base, with 9 bases left in between. CDR3 sequence: CASSESEGNTGELFF. The CDR3 DNA reads TGTGCCAGCAGTGAGTCCGAGGGGAACACCGGGGAGCTGTTTTTT.

The chain joins TRBV9 to TRBJ2-7; perhaps TRBD2 as D (7 bases). The CDR3 totals 14 residues. CDR1 SGDLS and CDR2 YYNGEE come from the germline V gene. V lost 0 bases and J 2 bases, leaving 9 bases between the germline ends. In nucleotides, the CDR3 is TGTGCCAGCAGCGTAGGGGGGGGCCCCTACGAGCAGTACTTC. Encoded protein: CASSVGGGPYEQYF.

V and J are TRBV6-4 and TRBJ2-1; D is possibly TRBD1 (5 bases). Per the germline V gene, CDR1 is MRHNA and CDR2 is SNTAGT. Trimming left V 0 bases short and J 0 bases short, with 12 bases between. CDR3 length equals 17 residues. The CDR3 nucleotides are TGTGCCAGCAGTGACTCGAATAGGGGCAGCTCCTACAATGAGCAGTTCTTC. Its protein product is CASSDSNRGSSYNEQFF.

V and J are TRBV27 and TRBJ1-1; no definite D call. CDR1 is MNHEY, CDR2 SMNVEV, per germline (reference sequence). Trimming pared 6 bases from V and 7 bases from J, leaving 9 bases between. The CDR3 loop spans 11 amino acids. The CDR3 here is CASRLGSEAFF. Here the CDR3 DNA reads TGTGCCAGCAGGCTGGGCAGTGAAGCTTTCTTT.

The chain combines TRBV10-3 with TRBJ1-3; D is ambiguous. Trimming shortened V by 10 bases and J by 1 base, and 11 bases separated the two germline ends. The CDR3 extends over 13 amino acids. Germline V gives CDR1 ENHRY, CDR2 SYGVKD. CDR3 protein: CATRILSGNTIYF. The CDR3 DNA reads as TGTGCCACTCGTATATTATCTGGAAACACCATATATTTT.

This sequence joins TRBV5-1 and TRBJ2-3; TRBD2 agrees at 10 bases. Looked up from germline, CDR1 is SGHRS and CDR2 is YFSETQ. V lost 4 bases and J lost 5; bases outside the gene matches: 19. The CDR3 runs to 19 residues. The chain's CDR3 is CASSPTLIAGGNIKDTQYF. The CDR3 DNA reads as TGCGCCAGCAGCCCGACGCTCATAGCGGGAGGAAATATAAAAGATACGCAGTATTTT.

The J gene is TRBJ2-1, the V gene TRBV7-8; 7 bases match TRBD2. V lost 5 bases to trimming and J lost 3 bases; unmatched junction nucleotides: 16. This CDR3 is 18 amino acids long. Germline loops: CDR1 SGHVS, CDR2 FQNEAQ. CDR3 bases: TGTGCCAGCAGCGGCGCCGTCGGGACTACAATACTCTACAATGAGCAGTTCTTC. This codes for CASSGAVGTTILYNEQFF.

The chain's CDR3 is CASGSEDRAPVYGYTF. Here the CDR3 DNA reads TGTGCTAGTGGTTCAGAGGACAGGGCGCCCGTCTATGGCTACACCTTC. The gene calls are TRBV12-5 and TRBJ1-2; 8 nucleotides line up with TRBD1. V lost 4 bases and J lost 4; bases outside the gene matches: 11. The CDR3 has 16 residues. Germline CDR1 and CDR2: LGHNT and FRNRAP.

This rearrangement joins TRBV7-8 to TRBJ2-1, with TRBD2 matching 9 bases. The CDR3 totals 15 residues. The trim removed 5 bases at V and 7 bases at J, leaving 9 bases unmatched. Germline loops: CDR1 SGHVS, CDR2 FQNEAQ. The CDR3 here is CASSPFSGSGNEQFF. DNA of the CDR3: TGTGCCAGCAGCCCCTTTAGCGGGAGCGGAAATGAGCAGTTCTTC.